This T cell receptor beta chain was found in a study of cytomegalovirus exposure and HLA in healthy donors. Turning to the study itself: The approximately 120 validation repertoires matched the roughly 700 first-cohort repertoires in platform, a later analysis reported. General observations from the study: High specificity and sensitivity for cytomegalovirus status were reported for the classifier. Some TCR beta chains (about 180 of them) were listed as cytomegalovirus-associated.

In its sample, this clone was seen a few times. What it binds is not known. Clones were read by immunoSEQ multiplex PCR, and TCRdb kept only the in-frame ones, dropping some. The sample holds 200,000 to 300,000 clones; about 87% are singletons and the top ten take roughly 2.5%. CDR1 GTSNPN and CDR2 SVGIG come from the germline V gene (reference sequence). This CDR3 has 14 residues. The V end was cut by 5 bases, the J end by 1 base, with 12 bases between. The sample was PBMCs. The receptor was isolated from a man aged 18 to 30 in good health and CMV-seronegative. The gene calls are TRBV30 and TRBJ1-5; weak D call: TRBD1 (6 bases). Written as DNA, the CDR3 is TGTGCCTGGCGGGTAAGGGGGAGCAATCAGCCCCAGCATTTT. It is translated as CAWRVRGSNQPQHF. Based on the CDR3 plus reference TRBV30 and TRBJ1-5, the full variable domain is SQTIHQWPATLVQPVGSPLSLECTVEGTSNPNLYWYRQAAGRGLQLLFYSVGIGQISSEVPQNLSASRPQDRQFILSSKKLLLSDSGFYLCAWRVRGSNQPQHFGDGTRLSIL.